The rows below give T cell receptor beta chains drawn from one sample of a study of T cell responses to AZD1222 COVID-19 vaccine. Sequencing was performed with immunoSEQ multiplex PCR; in TCRdb, only in-frame clones are kept and a portion is missing. The sample contains roughly 79,000 clones, about 91% of which appear only once. Specimen: peripheral blood, collected on day 0 of MenACWY control vaccination. The receptors were gathered from an adult in good health. Each CDR3 is given with its conserved first and last residue. D genes are given only for firm matches. Clone size, where shown, is once, few, many, or a class for clones that have expanded.

V gene: TRBV7-2
D gene: .
clone size: .
J gene: TRBJ1-3
CDR3 DNA: TGTGCCAGCAGCTTAGCGGGGGCCTCCCTCACCTCTGGAAACACCATATATTTT
CDR3 protein: CASSLAGASLTSGNTIYF

V gene: TRBV7-2
D gene: .
clone size: .
J gene: TRBJ1-3
CDR3 DNA: TGTGCCAGCAGCTTATTCCAGTCCAACTCTGGAAACACCATATATTTT
CDR3 protein: CASSLFQSNSGNTIYF

V gene: TRBV9
D gene: .
clone size: .
J gene: TRBJ2-2
CDR3 DNA: TGTGCCAGCAGCGTAGCTACTCCAGACTCGAACACCGGGGAGCTGTTTTTT
CDR3 protein: CASSVATPDSNTGELFF

V gene: TRBV19
D gene: .
clone size: .
J gene: TRBJ2-5
CDR3 DNA: TGTGCCAGTAGTATCGGGCAGGGGGGTGCGGAGACCCAGTACTTC
CDR3 protein: CASSIGQGGAETQYF

V gene: TRBV27
D gene: TRBD1
clone size: .
J gene: TRBJ2-6
CDR3 DNA: TGTGCCAGCAGCCACCGGGACAGGAGGCCTGGGGCCAACGTCCTGACTTTC
CDR3 protein: CASSHRDRRPGANVLTF

V gene: TRBV15
D gene: TRBD1
clone size: .
J gene: TRBJ1-2
CDR3 DNA: TGTGCCACCAGCTTTGGGACAGGCTGGAACTATGGCTACACCTTC
CDR3 protein: CATSFGTGWNYGYTF

V gene: TRBV29-1
D gene: .
clone size: .
J gene: TRBJ2-7
CDR3 DNA: TGCAGCGCCCGAGGGGAATACGAGCAGTACTTC
CDR3 protein: CSARGEYEQYF

V gene: TRBV5-1
D gene: TRBD1
clone size: .
J gene: TRBJ2-3
CDR3 DNA: TGCGCCAGCAGCCCCCTTCGGACAGGGATAGGAGACACAGATACGCAGTATTTT
CDR3 protein: CASSPLRTGIGDTDTQYF

V gene: TRBV19
D gene: .
clone size: once
J gene: TRBJ2-7
CDR3 DNA: TGTGCCAGTAGGGCCGGGGTCTCCTACGAGCAGTACTTC
CDR3 protein: CASRAGVSYEQYF

V gene: TRBV28
D gene: .
clone size: .
J gene: TRBJ1-1
CDR3 DNA: TGTGCCAGCAGTTTTATATTAGCCCAAACTGAAGCTTTCTTT
CDR3 protein: CASSFILAQTEAFF

V gene: TRBV19
D gene: TRBD2
clone size: once
J gene: TRBJ2-7
CDR3 DNA: TGTGCCAGCCGGGGGGGGTACGAGCAGTACTTC
CDR3 protein: CASRGGYEQYF

V gene: TRBV4-3
D gene: TRBD2
clone size: .
J gene: TRBJ2-7
CDR3 DNA: TGCGCCAGCAGCCAAGGGGGACTAGCGGGAGGCGAGCAGTACTTC
CDR3 protein: CASSQGGLAGGEQYF

V gene: TRBV19
D gene: TRBD1
clone size: .
J gene: TRBJ1-2
CDR3 DNA: TGTGCCACGACTCCGACAGGGGACTATGGCTACACCTTC
CDR3 protein: CATTPTGDYGYTF

V gene: TRBV9
D gene: .
clone size: .
J gene: TRBJ1-3
CDR3 DNA: TGTGCCAGCAGCCCCCGGTCATTTGGTCGGCTTGCTGGAAACACCATATATTTT
CDR3 protein: CASSPRSFGRLAGNTIYF

V gene: TRBV6-2/TRBV6-3
D gene: .
clone size: .
J gene: TRBJ1-2
CDR3 DNA: TGTGCCAGCAGCCCCCCCCCACCTTATGGCTACACCTTC
CDR3 protein: CASSPPPPYGYTF

V gene: TRBV5-6
D gene: TRBD2
clone size: .
J gene: TRBJ2-3
CDR3 DNA: TGTGCCAGCAGCCGCGCGGGGGGGGTCGTGGGCACAGATACGCAGTATTTT
CDR3 protein: CASSRAGGVVGTDTQYF

V gene: TRBV27
D gene: .
clone size: once
J gene: TRBJ2-7
CDR3 DNA: TGTGCCAGCAGTTTGGGCAGGGACTCCTACGAGCAGTACTTC
CDR3 protein: CASSLGRDSYEQYF

V gene: TRBV5-1
D gene: TRBD1
clone size: .
J gene: TRBJ2-5
CDR3 DNA: TGCGCCAGCAGCCACCGACAGGGCAGGGAAGAGACCCAGTACTTC
CDR3 protein: CASSHRQGREETQYF

V gene: TRBV20-1
D gene: .
clone size: once
J gene: TRBJ1-2
CDR3 DNA: TGCAGTGCTAGATCGGGGGATGGCTACACCTTC
CDR3 protein: CSARSGDGYTF

V gene: TRBV7-8
D gene: .
clone size: .
J gene: TRBJ2-5
CDR3 DNA: TGTGCCAGCAGCCAGGACGGCGGACAAGAGACCCAGTACTTC
CDR3 protein: CASSQDGGQETQYF

V gene: TRBV6-6
D gene: TRBD1
clone size: .
J gene: TRBJ1-2
CDR3 DNA: TGTGCCAGCAGTACGCCGGGACAGCGCTATGGCTACACCTTC
CDR3 protein: CASSTPGQRYGYTF

V gene: TRBV14
D gene: .
clone size: .
J gene: TRBJ1-5
CDR3 DNA: TGTGCCAGCAGCCAAGAACAGGAAAGACAGCCCCAGCATTTT
CDR3 protein: CASSQEQERQPQHF

V gene: TRBV6-2/TRBV6-3
D gene: .
clone size: .
J gene: TRBJ1-5
CDR3 DNA: TGTGCCAGCAACCCAATTCAGGGATTTGGCAATCAGCCCCAGCATTTT
CDR3 protein: CASNPIQGFGNQPQHF

V gene: TRBV6-4
D gene: .
clone size: .
J gene: TRBJ2-3
CDR3 DNA: TGTGCCAGCAGTGACTCGGGGCAGAGATCGGATACGCAGTATTTT
CDR3 protein: CASSDSGQRSDTQYF

V gene: TRBV4-1
D gene: .
clone size: .
J gene: TRBJ1-6
CDR3 DNA: TGCGCCAGCAGCCAAGAAGGGGAAGGCGGGACGTATCATCTGCCCCTCCACTTT
CDR3 protein: CASSQEGEGGTYHLPLHF

V gene: TRBV23-1
D gene: .
clone size: .
J gene: TRBJ1-2
CDR3 DNA: TGCGCCAGCAGCCAAACTGTCAGCACTGGCTACACCTTC
CDR3 protein: CASSQTVSTGYTF

V gene: TRBV28
D gene: TRBD1
clone size: .
J gene: TRBJ2-7
CDR3 DNA: TGTGCCAGCAGGGTACAGGGGATTAGTTTGTACGAGCAGTACTTC
CDR3 protein: CASRVQGISLYEQYF

V gene: TRBV6-1
D gene: TRBD2
clone size: .
J gene: TRBJ2-1
CDR3 DNA: TGTGCCAGCAGTGAAAATCTAGCGGGAACCTACAATGAGCAGTTCTTC
CDR3 protein: CASSENLAGTYNEQFF

V gene: TRBV5-4
D gene: TRBD2
clone size: .
J gene: TRBJ2-1
CDR3 DNA: TGTGCCAGCAGCAAGACTAGCGGGGGAGATGACAATGAGCAGTTCTTC
CDR3 protein: CASSKTSGGDDNEQFF

V gene: TRBV10-2
D gene: TRBD2
clone size: .
J gene: TRBJ2-3
CDR3 DNA: TGCGCCAGCAGTGAATCGAGCGGGGTTATTCCAGATACGCAGTATTTT
CDR3 protein: CASSESSGVIPDTQYF

V gene: TRBV6-5
D gene: .
clone size: .
J gene: TRBJ1-1
CDR3 DNA: TGTGCCAGCAGTTATTTGCTGACGGGGGAAGCTTTCTTT
CDR3 protein: CASSYLLTGEAFF